The rows below give T cell receptor beta chains drawn from one sample of a study of T cells in Graves' hyperthyroidism and ophthalmopathy. MiXCR was run by TCRdb on the multiplex PCR reads, yielding one entry per CDR3 protein. The sample includes around 500,000 distinct CDR3 sequences, around a fifth of them seen just once. The sequenced sample consisted of blood. These receptors were obtained from a woman aged 70 to 79 with Graves' ophthalmopathy. Both conserved end residues are part of each CDR3. A D gene is named only where the DNA matches it firmly. Clone size is given for some rows only: seen once, a few or many times, or a class if the clone is expanded.

V gene	D gene	CDR3 length	clone size	J gene	CDR3 protein	CDR3 DNA
TRBV20-1	.	13	many	TRBJ1-1	CSASRGRVTEAFF	TGCAGTGCTAGTCGGGGCAGGGTCACTGAAGCTTTCTTT
TRBV9	TRBD1	14	.	TRBJ2-7	CASSPGTAIYEQYF	TGTGCCAGCAGCCCCGGGACAGCGATCTACGAGCAGTACTTC
TRBV2	TRBD1	15	many	TRBJ2-3	CASSDPRQGADTQYF	TGTGCCAGCAGTGACCCCCGACAGGGAGCAGATACGCAGTATTTT
TRBV9	.	14	.	TRBJ1-1	CASSVAAGRTEAFF	TGTGCCAGCAGCGTAGCGGCAGGACGGACTGAAGCTTTCTTT
TRBV30	.	14	.	TRBJ1-5	CAWSVQARYQPQHF	TGTGCCTGGAGTGTACAAGCCAGGTATCAGCCCCAGCATTTT
TRBV30	.	14	few	TRBJ2-1	CAWNRAVSYNEQFF	TGTGCCTGGAACAGGGCGGTCTCCTACAATGAGCAGTTCTTC
TRBV27	TRBD2	14	once	TRBJ2-7	CASTPSGRAGEQYF	TGTGCCAGCACTCCTAGCGGGAGGGCGGGAGAGCAGTACTTC
TRBV2	.	17	many	TRBJ2-4	CASSEAGGQLAKNIQYF	TGTGCCAGCAGTGAAGCCGGCGGTCAATTAGCCAAAAACATTCAGTACTTC
TRBV20-1	.	15	.	TRBJ2-3	CSAPPAGDWPDTQYF	TGCAGTGCCCCCCCGGCAGGGGATTGGCCAGATACGCAGTATTTT
TRBV15	.	13	many	TRBJ1-3	CATGVKAGNTIYF	TGTGCCACCGGGGTTAAGGCTGGAAACACCATATATTTT
TRBV28	TRBD2	16	many	TRBJ2-2	CASSSRLAGGFGELFF	TGTGCCAGCAGTTCGAGACTAGCGGGAGGCTTTGGGGAGCTGTTTTTT
TRBV5-1	TRBD2	16	.	TRBJ2-1	CASSSGTSGSYNEQFF	TGCGCCAGCAGCTCCGGGACTAGCGGATCGTACAATGAGCAGTTCTTC
TRBV7-2	.	13	few	TRBJ1-2	CASSNEVGHGYTF	TGTGCCAGCAGCAACGAAGTGGGGCATGGCTACACCTTC
TRBV7-9	.	14	many	TRBJ2-1	CASRTVTGIGEQFF	TGTGCCAGCAGGACCGTCACGGGGATCGGTGAGCAGTTCTTC
TRBV12-3/TRBV12-4	.	13	many	TRBJ1-1	CASSPMGNTEAFF	TGTGCCAGCAGTCCGATGGGGAACACTGAAGCTTTCTTT
TRBV12-3/TRBV12-4	.	14	few	TRBJ2-5	CASSLGPSQKTQYF	TGTGCCAGCAGTTTGGGGCCATCTCAAAAGACCCAGTACTTC
TRBV6-1	TRBD1	15	.	TRBJ1-2	CASSAHRGTGSGYTF	TGTGCCAGCAGCGCACACCGAGGGACAGGCTCTGGCTACACCTTC
TRBV7-3	.	15	many	TRBJ2-1	CASSLSQGTYNEQFF	TGTGCCAGCAGCTTAAGCCAGGGGACTTACAATGAGCAGTTCTTC